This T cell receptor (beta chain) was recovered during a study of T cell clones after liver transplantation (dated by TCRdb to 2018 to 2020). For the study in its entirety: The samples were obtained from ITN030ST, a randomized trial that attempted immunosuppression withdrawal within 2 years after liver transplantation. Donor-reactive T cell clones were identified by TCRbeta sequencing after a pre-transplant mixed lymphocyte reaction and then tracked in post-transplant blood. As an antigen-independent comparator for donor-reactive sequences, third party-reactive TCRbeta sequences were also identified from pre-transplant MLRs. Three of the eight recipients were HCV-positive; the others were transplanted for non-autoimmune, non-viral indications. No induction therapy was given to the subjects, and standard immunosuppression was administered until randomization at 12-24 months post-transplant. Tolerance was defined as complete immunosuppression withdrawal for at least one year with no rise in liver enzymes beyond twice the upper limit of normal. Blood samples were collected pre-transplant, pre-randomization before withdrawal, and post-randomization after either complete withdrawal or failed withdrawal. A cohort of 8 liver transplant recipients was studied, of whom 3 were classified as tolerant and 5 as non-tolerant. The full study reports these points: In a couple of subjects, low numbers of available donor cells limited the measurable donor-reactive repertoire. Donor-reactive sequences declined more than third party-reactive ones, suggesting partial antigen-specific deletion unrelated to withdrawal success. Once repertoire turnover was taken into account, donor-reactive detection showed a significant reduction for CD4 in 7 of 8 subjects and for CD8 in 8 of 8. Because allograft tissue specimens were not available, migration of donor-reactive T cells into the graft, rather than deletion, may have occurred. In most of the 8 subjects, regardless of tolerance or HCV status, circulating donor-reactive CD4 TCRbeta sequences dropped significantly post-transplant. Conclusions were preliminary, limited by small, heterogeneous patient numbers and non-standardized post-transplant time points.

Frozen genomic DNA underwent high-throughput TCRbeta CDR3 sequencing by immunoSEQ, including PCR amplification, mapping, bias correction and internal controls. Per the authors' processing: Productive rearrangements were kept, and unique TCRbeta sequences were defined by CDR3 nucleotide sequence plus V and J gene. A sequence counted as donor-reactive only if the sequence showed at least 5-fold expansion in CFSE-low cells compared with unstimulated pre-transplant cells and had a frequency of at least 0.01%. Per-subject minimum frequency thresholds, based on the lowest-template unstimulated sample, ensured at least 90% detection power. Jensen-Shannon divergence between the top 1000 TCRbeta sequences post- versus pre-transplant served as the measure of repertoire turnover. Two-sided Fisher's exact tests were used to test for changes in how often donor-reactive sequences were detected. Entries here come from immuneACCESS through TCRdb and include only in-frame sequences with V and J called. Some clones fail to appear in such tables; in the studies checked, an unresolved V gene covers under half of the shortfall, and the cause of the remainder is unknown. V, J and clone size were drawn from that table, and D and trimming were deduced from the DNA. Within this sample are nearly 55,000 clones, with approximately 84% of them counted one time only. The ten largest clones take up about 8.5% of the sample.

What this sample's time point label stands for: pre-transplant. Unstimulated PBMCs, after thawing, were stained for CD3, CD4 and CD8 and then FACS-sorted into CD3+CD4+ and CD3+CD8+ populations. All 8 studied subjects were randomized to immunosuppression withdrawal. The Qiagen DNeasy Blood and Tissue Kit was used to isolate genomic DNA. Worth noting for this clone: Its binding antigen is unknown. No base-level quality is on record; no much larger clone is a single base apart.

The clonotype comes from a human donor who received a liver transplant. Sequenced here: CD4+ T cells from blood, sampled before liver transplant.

The CDR3 region reads CASSFLAGDRSYEQYF. The DNA is TGTGCCAGCAGCTTCCTAGCGGGAGATAGGTCCTACGAGCAGTACTTC. The chain is assembled from TRBV5-4 and TRBJ2-7, with 10 central nucleotides matching TRBD2. V trim: 2 bases; J trim: 1 base; unmatched bases: 6. Via the germline V gene (reference sequence), CDR1 is SGHNT and CDR2 YYREEE. Reading from cysteine to phenylalanine, the CDR3 counts 16 amino acids. The DNA shown is the 48-base CDR3, in frame from base 1. The full variable domain, completed from the reference TRBV5-4 and TRBJ2-7 proteins outside the CDR3, reads ETGVTQSPTHLIKTRGQQVTLRCSSQSGHNTVSWYQQALGQGPQFIFQYYREEENGRGNFPPRFSGLQFPNYSSELNVNALELDDSALYLCASSFLAGDRSYEQYFGPGTRLTVT.